The rows below give T cell receptor beta chains drawn from one sample of a study of beta chain features in type 1 diabetes. Assay used: immunoSEQ multiplex PCR; TCRdb lists only in-frame clones, some missing. The sample consists of about 900,000 clones, 15% to 20% of them appearing once. The sequencing sample was made of naive CD4+ T cells from blood. The receptors were gathered from a woman younger than 30 in good health. Each CDR3 is given with its conserved first and last residue. The D gene is left open where the match is weak. Expanded clones get a size class; other rows say once, few or many, or leave the size out.

TRBJ2-5 TRBV18 - - TGTGCCAGCTCGGCGGGTTCGGAGACCCAGTACTTC CASSAGSETQYF
TRBJ2-1 TRBV28 - few TGTGCCAGCAGTTTTTGGCTACATAACTCCTACAATGAGCAGTTCTTC CASSFWLHNSYNEQFF
TRBJ1-1 TRBV7-2 TRBD1 few TGTGCCAGCAGCTTTCAGGGGGCGCGGTACACTGAAGCTTTCTTT CASSFQGARYTEAFF
TRBJ1-4 TRBV4-3 - few TGCGCCAGCAGCCATGGTCTTGGGGAGACTAATGAAAAACTGTTTTTT CASSHGLGETNEKLFF
TRBJ1-2 TRBV15 - few TGTGCCACCAGCAGAGATAGGACAGTCTATGGCTACACCTTC CATSRDRTVYGYTF
TRBJ2-1 TRBV7-9 TRBD2 few TGTGCCAGCAGCCCAGGCGGGAGCTCCTACAATGAGCAGTTCTTC CASSPGGSSYNEQFF
TRBJ2-7 TRBV7-9 TRBD2 few TGTGCCAGCAGCTTAGCCGGAGCGGGGGAGCAGTACTTC CASSLAGAGEQYF
TRBJ1-4 TRBV7-8 - - TGTGCCAGCAGCTTAGCGCGGGACTCAACTAATGAAAAACTGTTTTTT CASSLARDSTNEKLFF
TRBJ2-7 TRBV6-6 - few TGTGCCAGCAGTTACCAGGGCGAGCAGTACTTC CASSYQGEQYF
TRBJ1-5 TRBV28 TRBD1 - TGTGCCAGCAGCACCGGGACAGTCGCCAATCAGCCCCAGCATTTT CASSTGTVANQPQHF
TRBJ2-7 TRBV28 TRBD1 - TGTGCCAGCAGTTTATCGGGGACAGTATCCTACGAGCAGTACTTC CASSLSGTVSYEQYF
TRBJ1-2 TRBV7-2 - - TGTGCCAGCAGGTTCGCCGGGACAATTAGTGCCTACACCTTC CASRFAGTISAYTF
TRBJ2-2 TRBV27 TRBD2 few TGTGCCAGCAGTTTAAGGGGACTAGTACGTACCGGGGAGCTGTTTTTT CASSLRGLVRTGELFF
TRBJ2-6 TRBV7-2 - - TGTGCCAGCAGCACCACCGGACGGTCTGGGGCCAACGTCCTGACTTTC CASSTTGRSGANVLTF
TRBJ2-2 TRBV11-2 TRBD1 few TGTGCCAGCAGCCACAGGGGGTCTGTAACGCGGGAGCTGTTTTTT CASSHRGSVTRELFF
TRBJ2-5 TRBV28 - - TGTGCCAGCAGTTTATTACGTAGACAAACGTACCAAGAGACCCAGTACTTC CASSLLRRQTYQETQYF
TRBJ2-2 TRBV4-1 - few TGCGCCAGCAGCCAAGACCTGGTGAACACCGGGGAGCTGTTTTTT CASSQDLVNTGELFF
TRBJ2-7 TRBV5-4 TRBD1 few TGTGCCAGCAGCTTGGGCGGGACAGGGGGCTCCTACGAGCAGTACTTC CASSLGGTGGSYEQYF
TRBJ2-1 TRBV5-6 TRBD1 - TGTGCCACCCAAACTACAGGGGGCTCTTTTGATGAGCAGTTCTTC CATQTTGGSFDEQFF
TRBJ2-3 TRBV4-1 TRBD2 few TGCGCCAGCAGCCAAGTTCCGACTAGCGGGAGTAGCACAGATACGCAGTATTTT CASSQVPTSGSSTDTQYF
TRBJ2-1 TRBV7-2 - few TGTGCCAGCAGCTTAGCTGGCGTCGGTCTCGGCAGGCACATTGGCAATGAGCAGTTCTTC CASSLAGVGLGRHIGNEQFF
TRBJ2-3 TRBV6-6 - few TGTGCCAGCAGTTCCTCCATTCGGGGTACAGATACGCAGTATTTT CASSSSIRGTDTQYF
TRBJ2-7 TRBV29-1 - few TGCAGCGTCGCCGGGGCCTGGGGGTCCTACGAGCAGTACTTC CSVAGAWGSYEQYF
TRBJ1-4 TRBV29-1 - - TGCAGCGTTGGCTATAATGAAAAACTGTTTTTT CSVGYNEKLFF
TRBJ2-6 TRBV5-1 - few TGCGCCAGCAGCTTGGGACAGGCCCCTGGGGCCAACGTCCTGACTTTC CASSLGQAPGANVLTF
TRBJ2-5 TRBV11-2 - - TGTGCCAGCAGCTTAATTGGAGAGACCCAGTACTTC CASSLIGETQYF
TRBJ2-7 TRBV7-8 TRBD1 few TGTGCCAGCAGCTTACCCGGACAGGGGAGGGAGCAGTACTTC CASSLPGQGREQYF
TRBJ2-7 TRBV18 TRBD1 - TGTGCCAGCGAAGGATTCAGGGGGCAAACCTACGAGCAGTACTTC CASEGFRGQTYEQYF
TRBJ2-7 TRBV14 - - TGTGCCAGCAGCCAGGACTACCCCTCCTACGAGCAGTACTTC CASSQDYPSYEQYF
TRBJ2-7 TRBV19 TRBD1 few TGTGCCAGCGGGGACAGGGACTACGAGCAGTACTTC CASGDRDYEQYF
TRBJ2-5 TRBV7-2 TRBD2 - TGTGCCAGCAGCCAAAGCGGGAGGGCCCAAGAGACCCAGTACTTC CASSQSGRAQETQYF
TRBJ1-1 TRBV18 TRBD1 few TGTGCCAGCTCACTCCGGACAGGGACGAACACTGAAGCTTTCTTT CASSLRTGTNTEAFF
TRBJ1-2 TRBV7-9 TRBD1 few TGTGCCAGCAGCTTATTCCAGGGGGCGTCCTATGGCTACACCTTC CASSLFQGASYGYTF
TRBJ1-2 TRBV20-1 TRBD1 - TGCAGTGCTATCAGGGGGGATGGCTACACCTTC CSAIRGDGYTF
TRBJ2-5 TRBV5-1 - - TGCGCCAGCAGTCCGATGGGAGTGGGTCAAGAGACCCAGTACTTC CASSPMGVGQETQYF
TRBJ2-6 TRBV2 - - TGTGCCAGCAGTGAAGTAGTCAGTAGCTCTGGGGCCAACGTCCTGACTTTC CASSEVVSSSGANVLTF
TRBJ1-5 TRBV7-9 - few TGTGCCAGCAGCCCCGGGGGACAGCCCCAGCATTTT CASSPGGQPQHF
TRBJ2-3 TRBV4-3 TRBD2 - TGCGCCAGCAGGCATACTAGCGGGAACGCAGATACGCAGTATTTT CASRHTSGNADTQYF
TRBJ2-4 TRBV9 - - TGTGCCAGCAGCCCGCAATCTCGATCGGCCAAAAACATTCAGTACTTC CASSPQSRSAKNIQYF
TRBJ2-1 TRBV7-2 TRBD2 - TGTGCCAGCAGCCTAGCGGGAGGCGGTACAAGTGAGCAGTTCTTC CASSLAGGGTSEQFF